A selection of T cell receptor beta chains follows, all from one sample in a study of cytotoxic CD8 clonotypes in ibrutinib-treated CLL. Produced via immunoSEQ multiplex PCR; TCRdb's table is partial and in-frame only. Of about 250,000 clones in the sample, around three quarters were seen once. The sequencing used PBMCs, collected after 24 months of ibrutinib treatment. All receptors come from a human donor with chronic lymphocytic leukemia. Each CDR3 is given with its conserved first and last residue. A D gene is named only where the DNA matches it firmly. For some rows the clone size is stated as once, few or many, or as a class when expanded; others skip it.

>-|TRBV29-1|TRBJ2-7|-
TGCAGCGCTAAAAGGGACGCGGGGTCCTACGAGCAGTACTTC
CSAKRDAGSYEQYF
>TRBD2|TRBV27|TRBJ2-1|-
TGTGCCAGCAGTTTAGTCGGACTAGGGCCTTCCAATGAGCAGTTCTTC
CASSLVGLGPSNEQFF
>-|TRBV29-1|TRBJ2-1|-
TGCAGCGTTGAACCTTGGGATAGTTCCTACAATGAGCAGTTCTTC
CSVEPWDSSYNEQFF
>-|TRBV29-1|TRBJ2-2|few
TGCAGCGTGATCCGGGGCACCGGGGAGCTGTTTTTT
CSVIRGTGELFF
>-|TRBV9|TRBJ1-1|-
TGTGCCAGCAGCGTAGGCCCGGGAGTGAACACTGAAGCTTTCTTT
CASSVGPGVNTEAFF
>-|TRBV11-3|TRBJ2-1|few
TGTGCCAGCAGCCGGGACCGGAGCTCCTACAATGAGCAGTTCTTC
CASSRDRSSYNEQFF
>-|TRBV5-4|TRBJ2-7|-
TGTGCCAGCAGACCTGGAGGGGGGGGAAACGAGCAGTACTTC
CASRPGGGGNEQYF
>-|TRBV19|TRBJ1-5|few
TGTGCCAGTAGTATATCGAGCTATAGCAATCAGCCCCAGCATTTT
CASSISSYSNQPQHF
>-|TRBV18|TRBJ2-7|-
TGTGCCAGCTCAGGCTCTTGGGGCGAACACTACGAGCAGTACTTC
CASSGSWGEHYEQYF
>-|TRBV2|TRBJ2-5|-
TGTGCCAGCAGTGAGGGGGAGAAAGAGACCCAGTACTTC
CASSEGEKETQYF
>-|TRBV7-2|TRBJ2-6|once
TGTGCCAGCAGGGAAACTGGGGCCAACGTCCTGACTTTC
CASRETGANVLTF
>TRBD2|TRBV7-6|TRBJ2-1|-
TGTGCCAGCAGCTTGGATAGCGGGAGCCCGAGCTCCTACAATGAGCAGTTCTTC
CASSLDSGSPSSYNEQFF
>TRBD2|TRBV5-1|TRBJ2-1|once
TGCGCCAGCAGCTTGACGAGCGGGAGGTTGGGTTACAATGAGCAGTTCTTC
CASSLTSGRLGYNEQFF
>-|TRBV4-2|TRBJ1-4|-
TGTGCCAGCAGCCAAGATCGTGGGACGGACAATGAAAAACTGTTTTTT
CASSQDRGTDNEKLFF
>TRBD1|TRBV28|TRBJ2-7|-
TGTGCCACTCGCCGGGACAGAGTTCTTCTAGGGGAGCAGTACTTC
CATRRDRVLLGEQYF
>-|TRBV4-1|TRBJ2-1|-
TGCGCCAGCAGCCAACCCGACAGTATCTTGGATGAGCAGTTCTTC
CASSQPDSILDEQFF
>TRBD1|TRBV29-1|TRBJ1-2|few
TGCAGCGTTGAGGACAGGGGCTATGGCTACACCTTC
CSVEDRGYGYTF
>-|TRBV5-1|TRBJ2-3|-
TGCGCCAGCAGTATAGCGGAGACTAGCACAGATACGCAGTATTTT
CASSIAETSTDTQYF
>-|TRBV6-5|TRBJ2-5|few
TGTGCCAGCAGTAGCTCGGGGACCCAGTACTTC
CASSSSGTQYF
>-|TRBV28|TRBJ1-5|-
TGTGCCACCCACGTGTTAGAGGGTAGCAATCAGCCCCAGCATTTT
CATHVLEGSNQPQHF
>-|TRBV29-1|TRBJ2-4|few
TGCAGCGTTCTCGCCCCCGTAGGGAACATTCAGTACTTC
CSVLAPVGNIQYF
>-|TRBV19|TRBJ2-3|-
TGTGCCAGTAGTATCTGGGGTCCCAGCACAGATACGCAGTATTTT
CASSIWGPSTDTQYF
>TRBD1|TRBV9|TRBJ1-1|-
TGTGCCAGCAGCGCCCGGGGACAGGGGGTTGGCACTGAAGCTTTCTTT
CASSARGQGVGTEAFF
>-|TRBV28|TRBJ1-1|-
TGTGCCAGCAGTTTCTCCCTGGGCCCTGAAGCTTTCTTT
CASSFSLGPEAFF
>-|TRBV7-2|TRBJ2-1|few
TGTGCCAGCAGCATTCAACTAAGCTCCTACAATGAGCAGTTCTTC
CASSIQLSSYNEQFF
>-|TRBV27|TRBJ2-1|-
TGTGCCAGCAGTTCCTTCTTCGGCAATGAGCAGTTCTTC
CASSSFFGNEQFF
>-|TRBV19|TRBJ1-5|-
TGTGCCAGTAGTCAGGGTTGGAATCAGCCCCAGCATTTT
CASSQGWNQPQHF
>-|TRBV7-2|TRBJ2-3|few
TGTGCCAGCAGCTTGCGGGTAACTAGCACAGATACGCAGTATTTT
CASSLRVTSTDTQYF
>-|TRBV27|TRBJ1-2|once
TGTGCCAGCAGAACGGGACCGAGATATGGCTACACCTTC
CASRTGPRYGYTF
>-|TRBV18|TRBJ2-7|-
TGTGCCAGCTCACCAAGGGAGGACTCCTACGAGCAGTACTTC
CASSPREDSYEQYF
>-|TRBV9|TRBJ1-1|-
TGTGCCAGCAGCGTAGTTACAGGTAACACTGAAGCTTTCTTT
CASSVVTGNTEAFF
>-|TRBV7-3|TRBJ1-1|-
TGTGCCAGCAGCGAGGGCGGTCGGGTCACTGAAGCTTTCTTT
CASSEGGRVTEAFF